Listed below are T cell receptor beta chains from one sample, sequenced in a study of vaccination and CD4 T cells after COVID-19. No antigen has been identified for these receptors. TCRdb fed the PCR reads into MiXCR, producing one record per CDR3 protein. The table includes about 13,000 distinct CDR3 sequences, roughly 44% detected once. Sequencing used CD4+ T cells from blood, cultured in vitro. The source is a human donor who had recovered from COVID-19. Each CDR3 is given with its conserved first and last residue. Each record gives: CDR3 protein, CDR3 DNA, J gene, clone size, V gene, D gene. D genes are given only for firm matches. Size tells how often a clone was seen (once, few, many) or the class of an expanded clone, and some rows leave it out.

CASSGPGEGNYGYTF TGTGCCAGCAGTGGCCCAGGGGAAGGAAACTATGGCTACACCTTC TRBJ1-2 . TRBV6-1 .
CASTHQGYNEQFF TGTGCCAGCACACACCAGGGGTACAATGAGCAGTTCTTC TRBJ2-1 . TRBV12-3/TRBV12-4 .
CASSGQGVTGELFF TGTGCCAGCAGTGGCCAAGGGGTAACCGGGGAGCTGTTTTTT TRBJ2-2 . TRBV2 .
CATTSTVNTEAFF TGTGCCACCACATCGACAGTGAACACTGAAGCTTTCTTT TRBJ1-1 few TRBV6-1 .
CASSSGGQGRGGYTF TGTGCCAGCAGCTCTGGGGGACAGGGAAGAGGTGGCTACACCTTC TRBJ1-2 few TRBV12-3/TRBV12-4 TRBD1
CASSMGTRGSPLHF TGTGCCAGTAGTATGGGCACCAGAGGGTCACCCCTCCACTTT TRBJ1-6 . TRBV19 .
CASSRRSPTGSYEQYF TGTGCCAGCAGCCGACGGTCTCCCACAGGTTCCTACGAGCAGTACTTC TRBJ2-7 . TRBV6-1 .
CASSPSPGPTDTQYF TGCGCCAGCAGCCCGTCCCCAGGCCCCACAGATACGCAGTATTTT TRBJ2-3 . TRBV5-1 .
CASRNEYGGTYTF TGTGCCAGCAGAAATGAGTACGGAGGAACCTACACCTTC TRBJ1-2 few TRBV2 .
CASSLSDSYGYTF TGTGCCAGCAGTTTATCGGACAGCTATGGCTACACCTTC TRBJ1-2 once TRBV27 .
CASSGQGGTEAFF TGTGCCAGCAGCGGCCAGGGGGGCACTGAAGCTTTCTTT TRBJ1-1 . TRBV2 TRBD1
CASTDPDGGSGNTIYF TGTGCCAGCACCGACCCTGACGGGGGCTCTGGAAACACCATATATTTT TRBJ1-3 . TRBV12-3/TRBV12-4 .
CASRNYRSNTEAFF TGTGCCAGCAGAAACTACAGGTCCAACACTGAAGCTTTCTTT TRBJ1-1 . TRBV6-1 .
CASSQDRVGAMGQPQHF TGCGCCAGCAGCCAAGATCGGGTAGGGGCGATGGGTCAGCCCCAGCATTTT TRBJ1-5 . TRBV4-1 .